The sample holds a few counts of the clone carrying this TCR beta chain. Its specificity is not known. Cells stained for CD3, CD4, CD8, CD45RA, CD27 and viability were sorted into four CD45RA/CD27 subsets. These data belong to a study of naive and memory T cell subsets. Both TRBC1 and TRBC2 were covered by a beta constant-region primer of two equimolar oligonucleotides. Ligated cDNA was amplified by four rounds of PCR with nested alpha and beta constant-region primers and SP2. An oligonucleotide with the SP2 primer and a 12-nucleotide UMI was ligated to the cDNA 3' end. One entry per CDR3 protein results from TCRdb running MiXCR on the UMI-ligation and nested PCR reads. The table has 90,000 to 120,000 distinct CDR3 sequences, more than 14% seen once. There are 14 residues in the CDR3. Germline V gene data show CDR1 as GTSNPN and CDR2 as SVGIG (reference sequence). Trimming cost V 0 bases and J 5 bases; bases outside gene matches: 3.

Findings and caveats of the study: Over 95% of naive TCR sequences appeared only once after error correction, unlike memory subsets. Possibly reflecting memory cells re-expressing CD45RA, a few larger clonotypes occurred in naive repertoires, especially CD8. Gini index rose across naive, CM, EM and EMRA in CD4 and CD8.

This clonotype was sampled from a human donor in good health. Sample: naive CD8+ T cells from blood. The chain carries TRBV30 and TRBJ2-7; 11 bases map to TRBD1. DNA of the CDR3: TGTGCCTGGAGTGTGGGACAGGGGGATGACGAGCAGTACTTC. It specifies CAWSVGQGDDEQYF.